Listed below are T cell receptor beta chains from one sample, sequenced in a study of OX40 agonist ivuxolimab in advanced cancers. This table comes from immunoSEQ multiplex PCR, and its TCRdb copy is limited to in-frame clones, with some not included. The table lists approximately 89,000 clones, approximately 88% of them singletons, with 0.5% to 0.55% in the top ten. The specimen comprised CD4+ or CD8+ T cells sorted from blood, sampled in a trial of the OX40 agonist ivuxolimab. The origin of the receptors is an adult with an advanced solid tumor such as melanoma, head and neck, liver or kidney cancer. Each CDR3 is given with its conserved first and last residue. A D gene is named only where the DNA matches it firmly. Rows may omit the clone size; those that give it use once, few, many or a size class.

size | J | D | length | V | DNA | CDR3
- | TRBJ1-1 | - | 14 | TRBV5-4 | TGTGCCAGCAGCTTGGATGCTACCAGCGCAGAAGCTTTCTTT | CASSLDATSAEAFF
- | TRBJ2-4 | - | 13 | TRBV14 | TGTGCCAGCAGCCAGGGGACCCATGGCATTCAGTACTTC | CASSQGTHGIQYF
few | TRBJ2-1 | - | 15 | TRBV11-3 | TGTGCCAGCAGCTTTAGCGGGACAGGGAAGGAAGTGCAGTTCTTC | CASSFSGTGKEVQFF
- | TRBJ1-2 | - | 14 | TRBV7-9 | TGTGCCAGCAGCTACCCGGACCAGGCCTATGGCTACACCTTC | CASSYPDQAYGYTF
- | TRBJ2-5 | - | 12 | TRBV29-1 | TGCAGCGTGATCCCAGGGGCCGAGACCCAGTACTTC | CSVIPGAETQYF
- | TRBJ1-2 | - | 13 | TRBV28 | TGTGCCAGCAGTTCAAGGGGGTCCGGGGGCTACACCTTC | CASSSRGSGGYTF
once | TRBJ2-1 | TRBD2 | 13 | TRBV27 | TGTGCCAGCAGTGGGACTAGCGGGACGTCCCAGTTCTTC | CASSGTSGTSQFF
- | TRBJ1-4 | - | 14 | TRBV6-5 | TGTGCCAGCAGTTACGGGGAGGGGGGGGAAAAACTGTTTTTT | CASSYGEGGEKLFF
- | TRBJ2-5 | - | 14 | TRBV7-2 | TGTGCCAGCAGCTTTGATCAGGGCCAAGAGACCCAGTACTTC | CASSFDQGQETQYF
few | TRBJ2-1 | - | 13 | TRBV6-6 | TGTGCCAGCAGTTATACAGCTTACAATGAGCAGTTCTTC | CASSYTAYNEQFF
- | TRBJ2-7 | - | 12 | TRBV18 | TGTGCCAGCTCACCAAAAGGTTACGAGCAGTACTTC | CASSPKGYEQYF
- | TRBJ2-1 | - | 15 | TRBV7-8 | TGTGCCAGCAGCTTAACAGGGGGGGGGTTAGATGAGCAGTTCTTC | CASSLTGGGLDEQFF
- | TRBJ1-1 | TRBD1 | 15 | TRBV6-1 | TGTGCCAGCAGTACACGGACAGGGACGAACACTGAAGCTTTCTTT | CASSTRTGTNTEAFF
- | TRBJ2-7 | - | 14 | TRBV2 | TGTGCCAGCCTCCGCCCGACCTTGAGCGGCGAGCAGTACTTC | CASLRPTLSGEQYF
- | TRBJ2-1 | - | 14 | TRBV5-1 | TGCGCCAGCAGCTTGGAAGGGTTCAACAATGAGCAGTTCTTC | CASSLEGFNNEQFF
- | TRBJ1-2 | - | 17 | TRBV4-3 | TGCGCCAGCAGCCAAGGATCACAGATCGCGGAGACTGGCGGCTACACCTTC | CASSQGSQIAETGGYTF
- | TRBJ1-2 | TRBD1 | 13 | TRBV7-8 | TGTGCCAGCAGCCCGGACAGGGACTATGGCTACACCTTC | CASSPDRDYGYTF
few | TRBJ1-5 | - | 13 | TRBV7-7 | TGTGCTAGCAGCTTAGCAAGGGATCAGCCCCAGCATTTT | CASSLARDQPQHF
few | TRBJ1-5 | - | 14 | TRBV2 | TGTGCCAGCAGTAGGTCCCGGGGCAATCAGCCCCAGCATTTT | CASSRSRGNQPQHF
- | TRBJ2-2 | - | 15 | TRBV6-5 | TGTGCCAGCAGAGATTCCAGGGGGAACACCGGGGAGCTGTTTTTT | CASRDSRGNTGELFF
once | TRBJ2-3 | - | 12 | TRBV2 | TGTGCCAGCGGAAATCTCGCAGATACGCAGTATTTT | CASGNLADTQYF
- | TRBJ2-7 | TRBD1 | 17 | TRBV15 | TGTGCCACCAGCAGAGATTCGGGACAGGGGAGACTCTACGAGCAGTACTTC | CATSRDSGQGRLYEQYF
- | TRBJ2-7 | - | 12 | TRBV28 | TGTGCCAGCGCCGGAGAACTCTACGAGCAGTACTTC | CASAGELYEQYF